A selection of T cell receptor beta chains follows, all from one sample in a study of blood T cell repertoires in COVID-19. Only in-frame clones appear in the TCRdb table, and some are missing; sequencing was by immunoSEQ multiplex PCR. The top ten clones hold around 4.3% of a sample with 180,000 or so clones, approximately 87% of them seen once. The source material was PBMCs or T cells enriched from blood (not recorded which). The source of these receptors is a woman in her forties or fifties who had recovered from COVID-19. Each CDR3 is given with its conserved first and last residue. The D gene is left open where the match is weak. Clone size is not always given. Where it is, it says once, few, many or a class for expanded clones.

d_gene	v_gene	j_gene	abundance	CDR3nt	CDR3aa
.	TRBV6-5	TRBJ2-3	.	TGTGCCAGCAGTCAACAGTTTGGATTCAATACGCAGTATTTT	CASSQQFGFNTQYF
.	TRBV4-3	TRBJ1-2	.	TGCGCCAGCAGCCAAGAACGCGGGGATGGCTACACCTTC	CASSQERGDGYTF
.	TRBV28	TRBJ1-1	.	TGTGCCAGCAGTCGGGGGGGAGGGATGAACACTGAAGCTTTCTTT	CASSRGGGMNTEAFF
.	TRBV3-1/TRBV3-2	TRBJ1-2	.	TGTGCCAGCAGCGAGTTTGCGAGGCCTGGCTACACCTTC	CASSEFARPGYTF
TRBD1	TRBV9	TRBJ1-4	.	TGTGCCAGCAGCGGAACAGGGGCTAATGAAAAACTGTTTTTT	CASSGTGANEKLFF
.	TRBV9	TRBJ1-1	.	TGTGCCAGCAGCGGCCGGGAAGGGTTCGGTGAAGCTTTCTTT	CASSGREGFGEAFF
TRBD1	TRBV7-9	TRBJ1-2	.	TGTGCCAGCAGCTTCGGAGGGGGCGACTATGGCTACACCTTC	CASSFGGGDYGYTF
.	TRBV18	TRBJ2-2	.	TGTGCCAGCTCACCACGTCAAGCGGAATTCAACACCGGGGAGCTGTTTTTT	CASSPRQAEFNTGELFF
TRBD1	TRBV6-5	TRBJ1-2	.	TGTGCCAGCAGTTGGGACAGGGATGGCTATGGCTACACCTTC	CASSWDRDGYGYTF
TRBD1	TRBV5-6	TRBJ2-1	.	TGTGCCAGCAGCCAAGGACAGGGGTTGAGCAATGAGCAGTTCTTC	CASSQGQGLSNEQFF
TRBD1	TRBV2	TRBJ1-1	.	TGTGCCAGCAGTGGACAGGGACCGCAGATCCAGAACACTGAAGCTTTCTTT	CASSGQGPQIQNTEAFF
.	TRBV5-1	TRBJ2-4	.	TGCGCCAGCAGCCTGGGCGGGGAAAACATTCAGTACTTC	CASSLGGENIQYF
.	TRBV7-3	TRBJ1-1	.	TGTGCCAGCAGCTTAAATCCGGGAACGAACACTGAAGCTTTCTTT	CASSLNPGTNTEAFF
TRBD1	TRBV7-6	TRBJ1-3	few	TGTGCCAGCAGCACGGGACAGGCCCTGGGAGGCACCATATATTTT	CASSTGQALGGTIYF
TRBD1	TRBV7-2	TRBJ1-1	once	TGTGCCAGCAGCTTAGCTTCGCGACAGGGGATGGAAGCTTTCTTT	CASSLASRQGMEAFF
.	TRBV28	TRBJ1-2	.	TGTGCCAGCAGTCCACCCGGGGGAAGCTACACCTTC	CASSPPGGSYTF
.	TRBV7-6	TRBJ1-6	.	TGTGCCAGCAGCTTTCAGGGTAATTCACCCCTCCACTTT	CASSFQGNSPLHF
.	TRBV11-1	TRBJ1-1	.	TGTGCCAGCAGCTCCCAGGCAGGGAGGACTGAAGCTTTCTTT	CASSSQAGRTEAFF
.	TRBV7-2	TRBJ1-5	.	TGTGCCAGCAGCCCCAATTACCGGGACAATCAGCCCCAGCATTTT	CASSPNYRDNQPQHF
.	TRBV14	TRBJ1-2	.	TGTGCCAGCAGCCAAGATTTGGGAAGGGGGAACACCTTC	CASSQDLGRGNTF
.	TRBV28	TRBJ1-3	few	TGTGCCAGCACCTCCTCGAGGACCATATATTTT	CASTSSRTIYF
.	TRBV7-2	TRBJ1-2	.	TGTGCCAGCAGCTTAGGCTGGCAGGGCTATGGCTACACCTTC	CASSLGWQGYGYTF
.	TRBV30	TRBJ1-3	.	TGTGCCTGGACCCGGACAGTCTCTGGAAACACCATATATTTT	CAWTRTVSGNTIYF
.	TRBV2	TRBJ1-2	.	TGTGCCAGCAGTGAATCAGGGGTCGGTGGCTACACCTTC	CASSESGVGGYTF
TRBD1	TRBV18	TRBJ2-2	once	TGTGCCAGCTCACCACTAGGGGGCTCGAACACCGGGGAGCTGTTTTTT	CASSPLGGSNTGELFF
.	TRBV19	TRBJ1-2	.	TGTGCCAGTAGTAACGACAGATACTATGGCTACACCTTC	CASSNDRYYGYTF
.	TRBV6-2/TRBV6-3	TRBJ2-2	.	TGTGCCAGCAGGCCTGCAGGGGTTGGAACCGGGGAGCTGTTTTTT	CASRPAGVGTGELFF
TRBD1	TRBV7-2	TRBJ1-4	.	TGTGCCAGCAGCTCCTCCGGGACAGGGGGTACTCGGGTGTTTTTT	CASSSSGTGGTRVFF